This T cell receptor (beta chain) was identified in a study of T cells after yellow fever vaccination. Overall study results and limits: Overall, a small share of clonotypes was seen in both CD4 and CD8 compartments. A weaker but faster secondary response was observed, peaking on day 5 versus 15.

This clonotype came up many times. The antigen remains unidentified. TCRdb re-called the 5' RACE reads through MiXCR, storing one row per CDR3 protein. Of approximately 110,000 distinct CDR3 sequences listed, about 7% are singletons. From germline, CDR1 is MNHEY and CDR2 SVGAGI. CDR3 length: 14 amino acids. V lost 0 bases to trimming and J lost 3 bases, with 9 bases between them. The chain recombines TRBV6-5 with TRBJ2-7; tentatively, D is TRBD1 (5 bases). The sequence was obtained from a man aged 18 to 30 who received the YFV17D yellow fever vaccine. This sample comprised CD4+ T cells sorted from PBMCs, obtained around 10 days after the first yellow fever vaccination. The CDR3 loop reads CASSYSSQGYEQYV. CDR3 bases: TGTGCCAGCAGTTACTCGTCCCAGGGCTACGAGCAGTACGTC.